This entry features one T cell receptor beta chain sequence. As yet, its antigen is unknown. The sample is drawn from a study of cytomegalovirus exposure and HLA in healthy donors. Study results and limitations: In vitro data verified three CMV-associated chains as specific for CMV antigens.

Germline trimming cut 5 bases from V and 9 bases from J; bases unmatched to any gene: 16. The CDR3 sequence is 17 residues long. CDR1 is SEHNR, CDR2 FQNEAQ, per germline (reference sequence). Data came from immunoSEQ multiplex PCR; TCRdb stores just in-frame clones and leaves some out. Of 200,000 to 250,000 clones in the sample, about 83% were seen once. The chain couples TRBV7-9 to TRBJ1-4; 9 bases are shared with TRBD1. This TCR was recovered from a man aged 18 to 35 in good health and CMV-seronegative. Sequencing was done on a sample of PBMCs. CDR3 coding DNA: TGTGCCAGCAGCCCGGGGACAGGGAAAATGGAAGGGCAAAAACTGTTTTTT. Amino acid sequence: CASSPGTGKMEGQKLFF.